The 17 T cell receptor beta chains presented below share a single source sample, sequenced in a study of blood T cell repertoires in COVID-19 (dated by TCRdb to about 2020). The library was built by means of the immunoSEQ multiplex PCR assay. TCRdb carries this immuneACCESS record with in-frame sequences only. Its versions omit some clonotypes, under half of them owing to an unresolved V gene in the studies checked, with the rest unexplained. Recorded for this sample are 200,000 or so clones; approximately 90% of them occurred a single time. The ten largest clonotypes hold roughly 5.6% of the sample. Sequenced sample: peripheral blood. The receptors here all came from a woman between 40 and 55 years old who had recovered from COVID-19.

The chain's CDR3 is CASQQAGGGSNQPQHF. DNA for the CDR3: TGTGCCAGCCAACAAGCGGGGGGAGGTAGCAATCAGCCCCAGCATTTT. V and J are TRBV19 and TRBJ1-5; D is possibly TRBD1 (5 bases). V lost 9 bases and J lost 0, with 18 bases in between. CDR1 is LNHDA, CDR2 SQIVND, per germline (reference sequence). The CDR3 contains 16 residues.

This chain uses TRBV12-3 or TRBV12-4 with TRBJ1-1; 8 bases line up with TRBD1. V lost 3 bases and J lost 10; bases outside the gene matches: 1. This CDR3 spans 11 amino acids. CDR3 sequence reads: CASSLGTGAFF. The DNA of the CDR3 is TGTGCCAGCAGTTTGGGGACAGGAGCTTTCTTT.

V usage is TRBV3-1 (or the pseudogene TRBV3-2) and J usage is TRBJ2-7; 8 bases line up with TRBD1. J lost 2 bases, V lost 3 bases, and 6 bases had no gene match. Germline CDR1 LGHDT, CDR2 YNNKEL (reference sequence). The CDR3 is made up of 15 amino acids. CDR3: CASSHLDRGPYEQYF. For the CDR3, the DNA is TGTGCCAGCAGCCATCTCGACAGGGGTCCCTACGAGCAGTACTTC.

The rearrangement uses TRBV27 and TRBJ2-2, with D possibly being TRBD1 (6 bases). V was trimmed by 4 bases and J by 2 bases, leaving 14 bases between them. The CDR3 runs 16 residues. CDR1 is MNHEY, CDR2 SMNVEV, per germline (reference sequence). The DNA for the CDR3 is TGTGCCAGCAGTTCCCTGGACAGAATAAACACCGGGGAGCTGTTTTTT. This translates into CASSSLDRINTGELFF.

V gene TRBV11-3 combines with J gene TRBJ2-7, with 10 bases aligning to TRBD1. Germline V gene lookup returns CDR1 SGHNT and CDR2 YENEEA. Trimming cost V 6 bases and J 6 bases; bases outside gene matches: 8. There are 14 residues in the CDR3. CDR3: CASSPGTGDGEQYF. CDR3 sequence (DNA): TGTGCCAGCAGTCCCGGGACAGGGGACGGCGAGCAGTACTTC.

The chain has TRBV3-1 (or the pseudogene TRBV3-2) and TRBJ2-2; 8 bases agree with TRBD1. V shed 4 bases, J shed 5 bases, and the junction held 9 bases outside the gene matches. Germline CDR1 LGHDT, CDR2 YNNKEL (reference sequence). CDR3 length: 16 amino acids. The CDR3 loop reads CASSLRTGWGTGELFF. In DNA, the CDR3 is TGTGCCAGCAGCCTGCGGACAGGGTGGGGAACCGGGGAGCTGTTTTTT.

With respect to this clone: One junction end does not reproduce the germline sequence, and a read error may be involved. CDR3 amino acids: CAGTGGPMNTEAFF. CDR3 DNA sequence: TGCGCCGGGACAGGGGGCCCCATGAACACTGAAGCTTTCTTT. V and J are TRBV6-5 and TRBJ1-1, with 12 bases lining up with TRBD1. Germline values: CDR1 MNHEY, CDR2 SVGAGI. This CDR3 contains 14 residues.

The genes are TRBV6-6 and TRBJ2-7, with a tentative D call TRBD1 (6 bases). Trimming shortened V by 5 bases and J by 8 bases, and 25 bases separated the two germline ends. The V gene's germline CDR1 is MNHNY and CDR2 SVGAGI (reference sequence). This CDR3 spans 16 amino acids. The CDR3 bases are TGTGCCAGCAGTCCACGGTCTCAGGGGCAGGTTTATAAGCAGTACTTC. Its translation is CASSPRSQGQVYKQYF.

The rearrangement joins TRBV4-1 to TRBJ2-7, with D perhaps matching TRBD2 (7 bases). CDR1 is MGHRA and CDR2 is YSYEKL in the germline V gene. V shed 0 bases and J shed 2 bases, with 17 bases lying between them. The CDR3 sequence is 17 residues long. As DNA, the CDR3 is TGCGCCAGCAGCCAAGAAGAGGGGGGGCTAGTTACCTACGAGCAGTACTTC. Amino acid sequence: CASSQEEGGLVTYEQYF.

The chain joins TRBV4-3 to TRBJ2-5, with 9 bases aligning to TRBD2. V lost 1 base to trimming and J lost 6 bases; unmatched junction nucleotides: 12. Per the germline V gene, CDR1 is LGHNA and CDR2 is YSLEER. The CDR3 sequence is 17 residues long. CDR3 sequence reads: CASSQGAEASGIQTQYF. CDR3 DNA sequence: TGCGCCAGCAGCCAAGGTGCCGAGGCTAGCGGGATACAGACCCAGTACTTC.

The chain employs TRBV19 and TRBJ2-1, with 9 bases identical to TRBD2. Unmatched junction bases numbered 4, after V lost 3 bases and J lost 4 bases. Germline V gene sequence: CDR1 LNHDA, CDR2 SQIVND (reference sequence). The CDR3 spans 15 residues. CDR3 sequence: CASSMMTSGYNEQFF. The CDR3 DNA reads TGTGCCAGTAGTATGATGACTAGCGGATACAATGAGCAGTTCTTC.

J is TRBJ2-7 and V is TRBV27; 9 bases agree with TRBD1. The germline V gene has CDR1 MNHEY and CDR2 SMNVEV (reference sequence). This CDR3 spans 14 amino acids. Trimming cost V 5 bases and J 2 bases; bases outside gene matches: 4. CDR3 coding DNA: TGTGCCAGCAGTGGGACAGGGCCAGCCTACGAGCAGTACTTC. This gives the protein CASSGTGPAYEQYF.

This clone was found once. J is TRBJ2-3 and V is TRBV19; 10 bases align to TRBD1. Germline V gives CDR1 LNHDA, CDR2 SQIVND (reference sequence). V was clipped by 4 bases and J by 3 bases; unmatched bases: 10. This CDR3 is 17 amino acids long. The CDR3 DNA reads as TGTGCCAGTAGTACCACCGGACAGGGGGTTAGGACAGATACGCAGTATTTT. Translated, it gives CASSTTGQGVRTDTQYF.

The chain is built from TRBV28 and TRBJ1-5; D call uncertain. Germline V gene sequence: CDR1 MDHEN, CDR2 SYDVKM. CDR3 size: 13 residues. V lost 3 bases and J 4 bases, leaving 7 bases between the germline ends. CDR3 DNA sequence: TGTGCCAGCAGTTTGAGGCAGAATCAGCCCCAGCATTTT. Residues: CASSLRQNQPQHF.

The V and J genes are TRBV10-3 and TRBJ2-7; perhaps TRBD1 as D (6 bases). This CDR3 comprises 12 residues. V was trimmed by 5 bases and J by 6 bases, leaving 11 bases between them. Germline lookup yields CDR1 ENHRY and CDR2 SYGVKD. CDR3 amino acids: CAISTGMSEQYF. The CDR3 bases are TGTGCCATCAGTACAGGGATGAGCGAGCAGTACTTC.

This chain joins TRBV3-1 (or the pseudogene TRBV3-2) and TRBJ2-7; 10 positions agree with TRBD2. Germline values: CDR1 LGHDT, CDR2 YNNKEL (reference sequence). V shed 0 bases, J shed 5 bases, and the junction held 7 bases outside the gene matches. This CDR3 is 16 amino acids long. Here the CDR3 reads CASSQETSGSRDEQYF. CDR3 coding DNA: TGTGCCAGCAGCCAAGAGACTAGCGGGTCGAGGGACGAGCAGTACTTC.

The table lists this clone with a count of one. V gene TRBV6-1 combines with J gene TRBJ2-3, with 13 bases that match TRBD2. This CDR3 has 16 residues. The germline gives CDR1 MNHNS, CDR2 SASEGT. Losses at the gene ends were 6 bases for V and 4 bases for J; bases not matched to a gene: 7. CDR3 protein: CASRELGLAGADTQYF. For the CDR3, the DNA is TGTGCCAGCAGGGAACTCGGACTAGCGGGAGCAGATACGCAGTATTTT.